Listed below are T cell receptor beta chains from one sample, sequenced in a study of T cells in Graves' hyperthyroidism and ophthalmopathy. From the multiplex PCR reads, TCRdb called clonotypes with MiXCR, one entry per CDR3 protein. The data hold over 400,000 distinct CDR3 sequences, with 14% to 15% observed a single time. Material: blood. These receptors were taken from a man in his late teens or twenties with Graves' ophthalmopathy. The CDR3 runs from the conserved cysteine through the conserved F or W. A D gene is named only where the DNA matches it firmly. Part of the rows lack a size; the others show once, few, many or a class for expanded clones.

CDR3 DNA,CDR3 protein,V gene,clone size,D gene,J gene
TGTGCCAGCAGCCCCCGGGGCAGAGGGCAGTATTTT,CASSPRGRGQYF,TRBV3-1,many,NA,TRBJ2-3
TGCGCCACCATGCAACTAGCGGGAAGCGAGCAGTACTTC,CATMQLAGSEQYF,TRBV10-1,NA,TRBD2,TRBJ2-7
TGTGCCAGCAGCCAAGACGATTGGTCCCCGCCGGGGGATGGCTACACCTTC,CASSQDDWSPPGDGYTF,TRBV3-1,few,NA,TRBJ1-2
TGTGCCAGCAGCGCGGGACAGGAAGGCTTTGGCTACACCTTC,CASSAGQEGFGYTF,TRBV9,NA,TRBD1,TRBJ1-2
TGTGCCAGCAGCTTAACTGGTAGGCTAGCGGATTCTAATGAGCAGTTCTTC,CASSLTGRLADSNEQFF,TRBV11-2,many,TRBD2,TRBJ2-1
TGTGCCAGCAGCCAAGGACTAGCGGGGAACACCGGGGAGCTGTTTTTT,CASSQGLAGNTGELFF,TRBV7-3,NA,TRBD2,TRBJ2-2
TGTGCCAGCAGTTACACAAAACCGGGACAGGGATGGTACGAGCAGTACTTC,CASSYTKPGQGWYEQYF,TRBV6-1,many,TRBD1,TRBJ2-7
TGTGCCAGTAAACAGATGGAGGCAGCCTACGAGCAGTACTTC,CASKQMEAAYEQYF,TRBV19,NA,NA,TRBJ2-7
TGTGCCAGTAGTATCTTCACCGGGGAGCTGTTTTTT,CASSIFTGELFF,TRBV19,NA,NA,TRBJ2-2
TGTGCCAGCAGCCAACGGCGGGGGGCAGGCCAAGAGACCCAGTACTTC,CASSQRRGAGQETQYF,TRBV14,few,TRBD2,TRBJ2-5
TGTGCCACCAGTGATACAGGGTTTCCCACCTACGAGCAGTACTTC,CATSDTGFPTYEQYF,TRBV24-1,many,NA,TRBJ2-7
TGTGCCAGCAGTGCCGGGGACAGGGCCGGCGAGCAGTACTTC,CASSAGDRAGEQYF,TRBV6-1,many,TRBD1,TRBJ2-7
TGTGCCAGCAGCCCCCTGGTATCGGGCTACGAGCAGTACTTC,CASSPLVSGYEQYF,TRBV12-3/TRBV12-4,many,NA,TRBJ2-7
TGTGCCAGCAGCTACAGGGGGCGCTGGGCCGGGGAGCTGTTTTTT,CASSYRGRWAGELFF,TRBV6-1,NA,TRBD1,TRBJ2-2
TGTGCCAGCAGCTCCCCCGACAGGGAAGGCCAGCCCCAGCATTTT,CASSSPDREGQPQHF,TRBV6-1,many,TRBD1,TRBJ1-5
TGTGCCAGTGACAGGGGTGAAGAAAAAGAGACCCAGTACTTC,CASDRGEEKETQYF,TRBV2,few,TRBD1,TRBJ2-5
TGTGCCACCAGTGCGACGGTCACGAACACCGGGGAGCTGTTTTTT,CATSATVTNTGELFF,TRBV24-1,many,NA,TRBJ2-2
TGTGCCAGCAGCTTCCGTGCAACTAATGAAAAACTGTTTTTT,CASSFRATNEKLFF,TRBV7-2,many,NA,TRBJ1-4
TGTGCCAGCACCCTGATAGCAGGGGACGAGCAGTTCTTC,CASTLIAGDEQFF,TRBV5-6,NA,NA,TRBJ2-1
TGTGCCAGCAGCTCTAGCAGGGGAGGAGAGACCCAGTACTTC,CASSSSRGGETQYF,TRBV7-8,many,NA,TRBJ2-5
TGTGCCAGTAGCCGCCCTGCGGGGACAGGGGGGCAAGAGACCCAGTACTTC,CASSRPAGTGGQETQYF,TRBV19,NA,TRBD1,TRBJ2-5
TGCGCCAGCAGGAGGACGGGCACCGGGGAGCTGTTTTTT,CASRRTGTGELFF,TRBV10-1,NA,NA,TRBJ2-2
TGTGCCAGCAGCTTAGCTCCCCCCCTAGTCGATTCGAACACCGGGGAGCTGTTTTTT,CASSLAPPLVDSNTGELFF,TRBV7-2,NA,NA,TRBJ2-2
TGTGCCAGCAGTTTGCAAGCGGGGGGGCTGGAGACCCAGTACTTC,CASSLQAGGLETQYF,TRBV12-3/TRBV12-4,many,TRBD2,TRBJ2-5
TGTGCCAGCAGTTACTCAGGGGGGGGGGCGTTCCGCACTGAAGCTTTCTTT,CASSYSGGGAFRTEAFF,TRBV6-5,many,NA,TRBJ1-1
TGTGCCAGCAGTGTGTACAGGGGAGGATATGGCTACACCTTC,CASSVYRGGYGYTF,TRBV11-2,few,TRBD1,TRBJ1-2
TGTGCCAGCAGTTACTGGGAGGGGGGAGAGACCCAGTACTTC,CASSYWEGGETQYF,TRBV6-5,few,NA,TRBJ2-5